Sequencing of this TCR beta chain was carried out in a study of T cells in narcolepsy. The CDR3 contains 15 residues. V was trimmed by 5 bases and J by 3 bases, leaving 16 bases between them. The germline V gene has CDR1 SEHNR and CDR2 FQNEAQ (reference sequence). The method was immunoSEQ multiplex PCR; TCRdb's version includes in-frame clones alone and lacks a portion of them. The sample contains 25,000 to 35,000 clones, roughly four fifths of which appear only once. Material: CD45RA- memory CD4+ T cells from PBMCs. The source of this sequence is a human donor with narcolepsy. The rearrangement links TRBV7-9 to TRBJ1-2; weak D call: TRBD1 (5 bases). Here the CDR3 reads CASSVGQGLDYGYTF. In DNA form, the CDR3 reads TGTGCCAGCAGCGTAGGCCAGGGTTTAGACTATGGCTACACCTTC. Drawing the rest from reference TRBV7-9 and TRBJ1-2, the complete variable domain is DTGVSQNPRHKITKRGQNVTFRCDPISEHNRLYWYRQTLGQGPEFLTYFQNEAQLEKSRLLSDRFSAERPKGSFSTLEIQRTEQGDSAMYLCASSVGQGLDYGYTFGSGTRLTVV.